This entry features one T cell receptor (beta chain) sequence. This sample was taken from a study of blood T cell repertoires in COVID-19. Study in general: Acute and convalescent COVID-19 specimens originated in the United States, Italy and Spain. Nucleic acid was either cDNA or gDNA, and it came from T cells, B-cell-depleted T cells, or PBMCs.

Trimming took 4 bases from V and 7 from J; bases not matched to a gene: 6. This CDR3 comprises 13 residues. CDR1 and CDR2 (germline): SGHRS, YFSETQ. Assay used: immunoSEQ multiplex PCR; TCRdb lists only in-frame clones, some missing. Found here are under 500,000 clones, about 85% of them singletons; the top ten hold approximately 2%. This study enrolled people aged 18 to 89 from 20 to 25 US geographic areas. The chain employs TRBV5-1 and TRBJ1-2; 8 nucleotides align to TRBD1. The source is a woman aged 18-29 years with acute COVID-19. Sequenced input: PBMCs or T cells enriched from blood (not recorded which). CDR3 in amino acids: CASSLMTGAGYTF. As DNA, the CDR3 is TGCGCCAGCAGCCTTATGACAGGGGCTGGCTACACCTTC.